This T cell receptor (beta chain) stems from a study of graft-versus-host responses after intestinal transplantation. On the study more broadly: Multivisceral, liver-intestinal, or isolated intestinal grafts went to recipients. Following induction with anti-thymocyte globulin, all recipients were given tacrolimus and steroids for two to four years.

Remarks on this clone: Its antigen is not identified.

Whole-study results and caveats: Some GvH clones appeared in ileal mucosa or blood before recipient bone marrow.

TCRdb's copy holds only in-frame clones and misses some; the assay was immunoSEQ multiplex PCR. The sample includes approximately 20,000 clones, around nine tenths of them seen just once. Germline V lookup: CDR1 SGDLS, CDR2 YYNGEE. The CDR3 covers 16 residues. V was pared by 4 bases and J by 5 bases, with 9 bases of the junction left unmatched. The TCR sequence derives from a human patient who received an intestinal transplant, so some T cells may come from the graft donor. The chain employs TRBV9 and TRBJ2-5; 12 bases fit TRBD2. Sample: bone marrow, taken approximately 120 days after transplant. In DNA form, the CDR3 reads TGTGCCAGCAGCCTTCGGACTAGCGGGATGGGGGAGACCCAGTACTTC. Protein product: CASSLRTSGMGETQYF.